These 19 T cell receptor beta chains share one sample of origin, sequenced in a study of read filtering for tumor transcriptome and immune sequencing. This library used roughly 370 ng RNA and molecular barcoded adaptors spanning alpha/delta and beta/gamma chains. Via MiXCR, TCRdb re-called the reads, giving one row per CDR3 protein. Altogether roughly 130,000 distinct CDR3 sequences are present, 10% to 15% being singletons, with the ten largest covering approximately 10%. The sequenced sample was a population of CD138-negative cells sorted from bone marrow. The receptors derive from a donor at least 40 years old with multiple myeloma.

This clonotype came up many times. The rearrangement uses TRBV15 and TRBJ2-5; TRBD2 agrees at 13 bases. CDR1 LNHNV and CDR2 YYDKDF come from the germline V gene (reference sequence). The CDR3 is made up of 17 amino acids. The trim removed 3 bases at V and 2 bases at J, leaving 6 bases unmatched. The chain's CDR3 is CATSSRGLAGVQETQYF. DNA of the CDR3: TGTGCCACCAGCAGCCGCGGACTAGCGGGGGTACAAGAGACCCAGTACTTC.

The table lists this clonotype with many counts. This chain connects TRBV6-6 to TRBJ2-5; D not certain. The V end lost 8 bases, the J end lost 3 bases, and 16 bases lay between the germline ends. The CDR3 has 14 amino acids. The germline CDR1 and CDR2 sequences are MNHNY and SVGAGI (reference sequence). The CDR3 DNA reads TGTGCCAGCGGGATTCGGACGGCCAAAGAGACCCAGTACTTC. Protein product: CASGIRTAKETQYF.

This clonotype has only a few counts. This may come from a read error, since a much larger clone is one base off. The chain couples TRBV2 to TRBJ2-1; maybe TRBD1 (7 bases). CDR3 size: 14 residues. Germline V gene sequence: CDR1 SNHLY, CDR2 FYNNEI. The CDR3 bases are TGTGTTAGCCGGGAGACAGGGTTTTTTAGTGGGCAGTTCTTC. Its protein product is CVSRETGFFSGQFF.

This clonotype was counted between two and nine times. The V call is TRBV7-9, the J call TRBJ2-3, with 7 nucleotides matching TRBD2. With V trimmed by 6 bases and J by 1 base, 4 bases remained unmatched. Per germline, CDR1 SEHNR and CDR2 FQNEAQ (reference sequence). The CDR3 is made up of 14 amino acids. CDR3 region: CASRDAGGTDTQYF. CDR3 sequence (DNA): TGTGCCAGCAGGGACGCGGGAGGCACAGATACGCAGTATTTT. Together with reference TRBV7-9 and TRBJ2-3, the CDR3 gives the full variable domain: DTGVSQNPRHKITKRGQNVTFRCDPISEHNRLYWYRQTLGQGPEFLTYFQNEAQLEKSRLLSDRFSAERPKGSFSTLEIQRTEQGDSAMYLCASRDAGGTDTQYFGPGTRLTVL.

This clonotype showed up many times. The J gene is TRBJ1-1, the V gene TRBV6-1; D remains unclear. V lost 2 bases and J lost 10, with 8 bases in between. The CDR3 has 11 residues. Looked up from germline, CDR1 is MNHNS and CDR2 is SASEGT. The CDR3 loop reads CASSEYVTAFF. CDR3 nucleotide sequence: TGTGCCAGCAGTGAATATGTTACAGCTTTCTTT.

In its sample, this clonotype was seen a few times. This sequence may be a read error, since a much larger clone differs from it by one base. The genes are TRBV7-9 and TRBJ1-1; D unresolved. Germline assignment: CDR1 SEHNR and CDR2 FQNEAQ (reference sequence). This CDR3 has 13 residues. The V gene lost 5 bases and the J gene lost 12 bases, with 19 bases spanning the gap. CDR3 in DNA: TGTGCCAGCAGCCCCGGACGGAACCGGTTGTCTTTCTTT. This gives the protein CASSPGRNRLSFF. The full variable domain, in which reference TRBV7-9 and TRBJ1-1 provide the parts outside the CDR3, is DTGVSQNPRHKITKRGQNVTFRCDPISEHNRLYWYRQTLGQGPEFLTYFQNEAQLEKSRLLSDRFSAERPKGSFSTLEIQRTEQGDSAMYLCASSPGRNRLSFFGQGTRLTVV.

As regards this clonotype: A read error is possible here, since a much larger clone lies one base away. The V and J genes are TRBV19 and TRBJ2-2; TRBD2 is a possible D gene (5 bases). The CDR3 is 13 amino acids. From germline, CDR1 is LNHDA and CDR2 SQIVND (reference sequence). This CDR3 reads CASSIERFGEPFF. CDR3 DNA: TGTGCCAGTAGTATTGAGAGGTTCGGGGAGCCGTTTTTT.

This clonotype was seen repeatedly, ten times or more. Here the CDR3 reads CSADTGFGETQYF. The CDR3 region has the DNA TGCAGTGCTGATACAGGGTTCGGAGAGACCCAGTACTTC. V usage is TRBV20-1 and J usage is TRBJ2-5, with a possible D match to TRBD1 (6 bases). V was pared by 5 bases and J by 4 bases, with 14 bases between. CDR3 length equals 13 residues. Looked up from germline, CDR1 is DFQATT and CDR2 is SNEGSKA (reference sequence).

In its sample, this clonotype was seen many times. This chain uses TRBV5-1 with TRBJ1-1, with 8 bases identical to TRBD1. This CDR3 is 15 amino acids long. Trimming removed 3 bases from V and 1 base from J; junction bases left unmatched: 5. The germline gives CDR1 SGHRS, CDR2 YFSETQ. The CDR3 DNA follows: TGCGCCAGCAGCTCACCTGACAGGGGGAACACTGAAGCTTTCTTT. Its protein is CASSSPDRGNTEAFF.

This clonotype was seen repeatedly, ten times or more. The V and J genes are TRBV5-1 and TRBJ2-1; 10 bases line up with TRBD2. The CDR3 length is 15 residues. Germline values: CDR1 SGHRS, CDR2 YFSETQ. With V trimmed by 3 bases and J by 9 bases, 9 bases remained unmatched. The CDR3, as DNA: TGCGCCAGCAGCTCTAGCGGGAGATTGGATGGTGAGCAGTTCTTC. Amino acid sequence: CASSSSGRLDGEQFF.

This clonotype has at least ten counts. The rearrangement joins TRBV5-5 to TRBJ1-5; no reliable D call. V was cut by 4 bases and J by 6 bases, with 20 bases left in between. Germline V gene lookup returns CDR1 SGHKS and CDR2 YYEKEE (reference sequence). This CDR3 has 16 amino acids. CDR3 in amino acids: CASSGSPLDVSQPQHF. CDR3 DNA sequence: TGTGCCAGCAGCGGTTCTCCCCTGGACGTAAGTCAGCCCCAGCATTTT. Filled out from reference TRBV5-5 and TRBJ1-5, the complete variable domain reads DAGVTQSPTHLIKTRGQQVTLRCSPISGHKSVSWYQQVLGQGPQFIFQYYEKEERGRGNFPDRFSARQFPNYSSELNVNALLLGDSALYLCASSGSPLDVSQPQHFGDGTRLSIL.

This chain connects TRBV15 to TRBJ2-2; 9 nucleotides line up with TRBD1. Germline V gives CDR1 LNHNV, CDR2 YYDKDF (reference sequence). The V and J ends lost 3 bases and 3 bases, in that order; junction bases with no gene match: 5. The CDR3 has 16 residues. As DNA, the CDR3 is TGTGCCACCAGCAGGGGACAGGGCGGGGACACCGGGGAGCTGTTTTTT. Protein sequence: CATSRGQGGDTGELFF.

Only a few counts were recorded for this clonotype. The chain couples TRBV30 to TRBJ2-1; 12 positions match TRBD2. The germline CDR1 and CDR2 sequences are GTSNPN and SVGIG (reference sequence). The ends lost 2 bases at V and 8 bases at J; junction bases unmatched: 4. The length of the CDR3 is 14 residues. CDR3 protein: CAWSTSGRYHEQFF. The CDR3 DNA reads TGTGCCTGGAGTACTAGCGGGAGGTATCATGAGCAGTTCTTC.

This clonotype was recorded at least ten times. The chain joins TRBV29-1 to TRBJ2-2; D unresolved. Germline CDR1 reads SQVTM; CDR2 reads ANQGSEA. CDR3 length: 13 amino acids. The V and J ends lost 3 bases and 2 bases respectively, with 7 bases between them. CDR3 DNA: TGCAGCGTTGATGGCAGCAACACCGGGGAGCTGTTTTTT. Its protein product is CSVDGSNTGELFF.

This clonotype appeared many times. The chain couples TRBV30 to TRBJ2-1; D is perhaps TRBD1 (6 bases). Germline CDR1 reads GTSNPN; CDR2 reads SVGIG (reference sequence). Trimming removed 6 bases at V and 3 bases at J, with 12 bases between. The CDR3 spans 13 residues. CDR3 region: CACPDRFYNEQFF. CDR3 in DNA: TGTGCCTGCCCCGACAGGTTCTACAATGAGCAGTTCTTC. The full variable domain, with the rest looked up from reference TRBV30 and TRBJ2-1, is SQTIHQWPATLVQPVGSPLSLECTVEGTSNPNLYWYRQAAGRGLQLLFYSVGIGQISSEVPQNLSASRPQDRQFILSSKKLLLSDSGFYLCACPDRFYNEQFFGPGTRLTVL.

This chain connects TRBV18 to TRBJ2-1; no clear D. Trimming cost V 11 bases and J 4 bases, with 18 bases left between them. CDR1 is KGHSH and CDR2 is LQKENI in the germline V gene. The CDR3 is 14 residues long. The CDR3 sequence is CAGPPPAGYNEQFF. The CDR3 region has the DNA TGTGCCGGCCCACCTCCCGCCGGATACAATGAGCAGTTCTTC.

Ten or more counts support this clonotype. This chain connects TRBV29-1 to TRBJ2-1; D remains unclear. The CDR3 is 11 amino acids. The V gene's germline CDR1 is SQVTM and CDR2 ANQGSEA. V shed 4 bases and J shed 5 bases, with 6 bases lying between them. In nucleotides, the CDR3 is TGCAGCGTTGTGATCCACAATGAGCAGTTCTTC. The encoded protein is CSVVIHNEQFF.

There are a few counts of this clonotype. V and J are TRBV20-1 and TRBJ2-7; 8 bases agree with TRBD2. The CDR3 extends over 14 amino acids. The V gene's germline CDR1 is DFQATT and CDR2 SNEGSKA (reference sequence). The V gene end was trimmed by 3 bases and the J gene end by 0 bases; junction bases not matched to a gene: 4. CDR3 sequence (DNA): TGCAGTGCTAGGGGCGGGGGGAGCTCCTACGAGCAGTACTTC. It codes for CSARGGGSSYEQYF.

This clonotype was observed at least ten times. The V gene is TRBV27, the J gene TRBJ1-4, with D possibly matching TRBD1 (5 bases). Looked up from germline, CDR1 is MNHEY and CDR2 is SMNVEV (reference sequence). The ends were cut back, 8 bases at V and 3 bases at J, with 13 bases in the middle. The CDR3 is 14 residues long. For the CDR3, the DNA is TGTGCCAGCGCAGCAGGGTTACCTAATGAAAAACTGTTTTTT. This sequence encodes CASAAGLPNEKLFF.